This note documents a single T cell receptor beta chain sequence. Its antigen is currently unknown. TCRdb processed the 5' RACE reads anew with MiXCR; each CDR3 protein has one entry. The table shows 300,000 to 400,000 distinct CDR3 sequences, with roughly 20% occurring only once. Germline CDR1 and CDR2: SGHAT and FQNNGV. The CDR3 length is 17 residues. The ends were cut back, 5 bases at V and 0 bases at J, with 16 bases in the middle. This entry comes from a study of CD8 T cells in ankylosing spondylitis. Findings and limits, study-wide: CD8+ by phenotype, disease-linked clones were relatively rare in peripheral blood. Ankylosing spondylitis blood appeared to be characterized by a TCR beta motif of 7 to 9 highly homologous variants. Prior work had noted some motif variants in reactive arthritis blood and synovial fluid. Reportedly, disease-linked clones are significantly enriched in ankylosing spondylitis patients' matched synovial fluid.

Material: blood, either unsorted or a sorted T cell fraction (not recorded which). The clonotype comes from a male donor with ankylosing spondylitis or in good health (not recorded which). The chain recombines TRBV11-2 with TRBJ2-2; tentatively, D is TRBD1 or TRBD2 (7 bases each). As DNA, the CDR3 is TGTGCCAGCAGCCCACGGGGGAGGGGGCCGAACACCGGGGAGCTGTTTTTT. Its translation: CASSPRGRGPNTGELFF. The whole variable domain, remainder taken from reference TRBV11-2 and TRBJ2-2, is EAGVAQSPRYKIIEKRQSVAFWCNPISGHATLYWYQQILGQGPKLLIQFQNNGVVDDSQLPKDRFSAERLKGVDSTLKIQPAKLEDSAVYLCASSPRGRGPNTGELFFGEGSRLTVL.